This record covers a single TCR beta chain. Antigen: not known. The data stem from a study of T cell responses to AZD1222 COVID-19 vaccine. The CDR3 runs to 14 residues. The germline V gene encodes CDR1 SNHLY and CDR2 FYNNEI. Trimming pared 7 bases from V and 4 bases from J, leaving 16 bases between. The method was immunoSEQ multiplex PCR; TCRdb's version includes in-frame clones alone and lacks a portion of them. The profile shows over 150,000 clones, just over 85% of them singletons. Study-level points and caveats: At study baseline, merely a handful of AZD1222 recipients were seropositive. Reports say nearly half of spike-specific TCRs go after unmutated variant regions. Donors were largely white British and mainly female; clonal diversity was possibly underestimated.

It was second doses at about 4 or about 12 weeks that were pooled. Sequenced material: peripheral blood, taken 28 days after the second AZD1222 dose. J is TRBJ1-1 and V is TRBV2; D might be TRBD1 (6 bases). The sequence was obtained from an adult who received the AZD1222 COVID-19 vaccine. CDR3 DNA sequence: TGTGCCAGCAAGACTACAGGGTGGGGCACTGAAGCTTTCTTT. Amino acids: CASKTTGWGTEAFF. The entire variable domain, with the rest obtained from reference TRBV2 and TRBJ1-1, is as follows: EPEVTQTPSHQVTQMGQEVILRCVPISNHLYFYWYRQILGQKVEFLVSFYNNEISEKSEIFDDQFSVERPDGSNFTLKIRSTKLEDSAMYFCASKTTGWGTEAFFGQGTRLTVV.